A selection of T cell receptor beta chains follows, all from one sample in a study of shared clonotypes between healthy human individuals. Using immunoSEQ multiplex PCR, the repertoire was profiled, and TCRdb retains in-frame clones only, with some absent. The profile shows around 980,000 clones, approximately 80% of them singletons. The material sequenced was memory CD4+ T cells from PBMCs. These receptors all come from a young man in good health. Some clones in this sample may be carry-over from other donors' samples. CDR3s include the opening cysteine and the closing phenylalanine or tryptophan. For some rows the clone size is stated as once, few or many, or as a class when expanded; others skip it.

V	J	size	CDR3
TRBV9	TRBJ2-3	NA	CASSAPGLATDTQYF
TRBV19	TRBJ2-7	NA	CASSKTWDSSYEQYF
TRBV28	TRBJ1-5	NA	CASSPGDRGFGQPQHF
TRBV5-1	TRBJ1-1	few	CASSLGQQNTEAFF
TRBV11-2	TRBJ2-1	few	CASTFRLAGVGNEQFF
TRBV7-2	TRBJ2-5	NA	CASSSSAQETQYF
TRBV28	TRBJ1-2	once	CASRGGRSSGYTF
TRBV12-1	TRBJ1-1	NA	CASSWSGHLNTEAFF
TRBV27	TRBJ1-4	NA	CASSLFRGTGEKLFF
TRBV14	TRBJ1-1	NA	CASSQDGRGYLAFF
TRBV5-6	TRBJ1-2	NA	CASSSLSRPGRGYTF
TRBV27	TRBJ2-1	few	CASSLETVNNEQFF
TRBV10-1	TRBJ2-3	NA	CASSEQGLAGAGFTDTQYF
TRBV5-4	TRBJ1-4	NA	CASSRGEAATNEKLFF
TRBV2	TRBJ1-4	NA	CASARTPPRGYEKLFF
TRBV7-9	TRBJ2-5	NA	CASTRRGGETQYF
TRBV5-4	TRBJ1-4	few	CASSRRQDGEKLFF
TRBV27	TRBJ2-7	few	CASRNPGTGGYEQYF
TRBV4-1	TRBJ1-4	NA	CASSQNTANEKLFF
TRBV15	TRBJ2-7	NA	CATSSRGREQYF
TRBV5-4	TRBJ1-5	NA	CASSFGQPQHF
TRBV5-1	TRBJ1-1	NA	CASSLGRGKNTEAFF
TRBV18	TRBJ2-7	NA	CASSTTTDSSYEQYF
TRBV10-3	TRBJ2-1	NA	CATLQGASYNEQFF
TRBV5-4	TRBJ2-7	NA	CASSLAPEGYEQYF
TRBV14	TRBJ2-7	many	CASSQVRVEDDEQYF
TRBV7-9	TRBJ1-2	NA	CASSPTGTGHYGYTF
TRBV30	TRBJ1-4	NA	CAWSVLGGGEKLFF
TRBV6-6	TRBJ2-1	NA	CASSYQVFSSYNEQFF
TRBV6-1	TRBJ1-2	NA	CASSELAPNYGYTF
TRBV10-3	TRBJ2-5	NA	CAIGRALETQYF
TRBV6-1	TRBJ2-1	NA	CASSETRSYNEQFF
TRBV15	TRBJ2-1	once	CATSRDSPEQFF
TRBV27	TRBJ1-5	few	CASSPRDNNQPQHF
TRBV9	TRBJ1-1	NA	CASSVILNTEAFF
TRBV7-2	TRBJ2-1	NA	CASSPEGTSGPGSYNEQFF
TRBV20-1	TRBJ2-5	once	CSARRAETQYF
TRBV9	TRBJ2-1	few	CASSVDLANEQFF
TRBV4-2	TRBJ2-1	NA	CASSQDPGTSPWYNEQFF
TRBV4-2	TRBJ2-5	NA	CASSQNLGYQETQYF
TRBV6-1	TRBJ2-7	many	CASSEARGYEQYF
TRBV11-3	TRBJ1-1	NA	CASSLTAGTSAFF
TRBV6-6	TRBJ2-5	NA	CASSYKETQYF
TRBV9	TRBJ1-1	few	CASSPWGQLNTEAFF
TRBV7-6	TRBJ1-4	NA	CASSQGLNEKLFF
TRBV5-1	TRBJ2-1	NA	CASSSPDGADEQFF
TRBV5-1	TRBJ2-6	NA	CASSLGWGNGANVLTF
TRBV18	TRBJ2-2	NA	CASSPFSTGELFF
TRBV9	TRBJ1-2	NA	CASSVGSGGLYGYTF
TRBV25-1	TRBJ1-5	NA	CASSEYWRPSQHF
TRBV9	TRBJ1-1	NA	CASSVLGADTEAFF
TRBV11-2	TRBJ1-5	once	CASSFNPGPSNQPQHF
TRBV4-2	TRBJ2-3	NA	CASSQGDQRGADTQYF
TRBV5-1	TRBJ2-5	NA	CASGPGQLEETQYF
TRBV28	TRBJ2-3	once	CASIPLLAGVSTDTQYF